Listed below are T cell receptor beta chains from one sample, sequenced in a study of CD8 T cells in ankylosing spondylitis. MiXCR, applied by TCRdb to the 5' RACE reads, yields one record per CDR3 protein. The sample holds some 840,000 distinct CDR3 sequences, approximately 12% seen once. The sequencing sample was made of blood, either unsorted or a sorted T cell fraction (not recorded which). The origin of the receptors is a male donor with ankylosing spondylitis. CDR3s leave out the opening cysteine and the closing phenylalanine or tryptophan. Each record gives: V gene, J gene, CDR3 protein.

>TRBV6-2/TRBV6-3|TRBJ1-2
ASIQRSPGNYGYT
>TRBV9|TRBJ1-1
ASSASWDTEAF
>TRBV5-1|TRBJ1-1
ASSRGAAANTEAF
>TRBV7-9|TRBJ1-6
ASSPRGGNNSPLH
>TRBV7-2|TRBJ1-2
ASSLASREYGYT
>TRBV11-2|TRBJ2-1
ASSWSMGTSGSYNEQF
>TRBV20-1|TRBJ2-4
SASGRASKINIQY
>TRBV12-3/TRBV12-4|TRBJ2-3
ASSSGLAGDTQY
>TRBV7-7|TRBJ2-1
ASSLALAVGEQF
>TRBV5-5|TRBJ2-7
ASSWGLAGTYYEQY
>TRBV13|TRBJ2-1
ASSLGLAPIEQF
>TRBV4-2|TRBJ2-6
ASSQEIRTGKDYYSGANVLT
>TRBV9|TRBJ2-1
ASSVGPAGAYNEQF
>TRBV27|TRBJ2-7
ASSLSPSGLGSEQY
>TRBV11-2|TRBJ1-6
ASSFSQSTPLH
>TRBV20-1|TRBJ2-1
SARFPSSYNEQF
>TRBV4-3|TRBJ1-2
ASSQAGDPGYT
>TRBV20-1|TRBJ2-5
SADNPARGGKQTQY
>TRBV20-1|TRBJ2-2
SASRDLNTGELF
>TRBV7-6|TRBJ1-1
ASSLVLGSGTEAF
>TRBV7-3|TRBJ2-3
ASSNQRGGSTDTQY
>TRBV20-1|TRBJ1-6
SARSSNNSPLH
>TRBV2|TRBJ2-1
ASTGTGGNEQF
>TRBV6-1|TRBJ1-5
ASSTTGYQPQH
>TRBV5-6|TRBJ2-1
ASSLVLDWRDNEQF
>TRBV6-2/TRBV6-3|TRBJ2-1
ASKVGYNEQF
>TRBV21-1|TRBJ2-1
ASIIPGLDKRSYNEQF
>TRBV7-9|TRBJ1-2
ASSLEGGST
>TRBV20-1|TRBJ2-7
SAWTGSYEQY
>TRBV5-1|TRBJ2-5
ASSIVAGGTQETQY
>TRBV10-3|TRBJ1-4
AISESLTTNEKLF
>TRBV7-2|TRBJ1-1
ASSPPTYEAF
>TRBV4-2|TRBJ1-5
ASSQAFPGRQPQH
>TRBV4-1|TRBJ1-2
ASSQLPGGPGYT
>TRBV7-9|TRBJ1-2
ASSLPGDRTYGYT
>TRBV9|TRBJ1-2
ASSVALWGKRGGYT
>TRBV27|TRBJ2-5
ASSSSTPLGTSH
>TRBV15|TRBJ2-1
ATSKQIAGDGDEQF